Sequencing of this T cell receptor beta chain was carried out in a study of cytomegalovirus exposure and HLA in healthy donors. Study in general: Earlier sequencing of some 190 million T cells yielded approximately 120 million unique TCR beta sequences. Clustering assigned around 77% of the roughly 400 genotyped donors to the Caucasian-associated ancestry cluster. Findings and caveats of the study: Productive rates of about 90% or about 30% were seen for most TCR beta V segments in an earlier analysis.

The PCR employed 60 Vbeta primers together with 13 Jbeta primers. Using immunoSEQ multiplex PCR, the repertoire was profiled, and TCRdb retains in-frame clones only, with some absent. The sample has over 90,000 clones, roughly four fifths seen once. V was pared by 5 bases and J by 5 bases, with 15 bases between. The germline V gene encodes CDR1 MNHEY and CDR2 SVGAGI. The CDR3 totals 14 residues. Regarding this clone: Its antigen is still unknown.

The V call is TRBV6-5, the J call TRBJ1-1; D possibly corresponds to TRBD1 (6 bases). The TCR was taken from a man aged 35 to 55 in good health and CMV-seropositive. The sample comprised PBMCs. CDR3: CASSRDGTSTEAFF. CDR3 coding DNA: TGTGCCAGCAGTCGGGACGGGACATCTACTGAAGCTTTCTTT.